The clone carrying this T cell receptor beta chain was found a few times. Its specificity is unknown. Every isolated RNA sample was fully reverse transcribed, so sequencing captured expressed TCRB transcripts. Only in-frame clones appear in the TCRdb table, and some are missing; sequencing was by immunoSEQ multiplex PCR. In the table there are roughly 160,000 clones, 8% to 8.5% of which are singletons. The data originate from a study of beta chain features in type 1 diabetes. General study points: Shorter TCRB CDR3s, moderately but significantly so, marked every one of the four CD4+ subsets in Type 1 diabetes patients. For TCRB rearrangement, an influence of HLA type remained unresolved here.

The V and J ends lost 7 bases and 3 bases respectively, with 12 bases between them. Looked up from germline, CDR1 is MNHNS and CDR2 is SASEGT. The CDR3 is 13 amino acids. The TCR was taken from a woman in her late teens or twenties with type 1 diabetes. The sample consisted of central memory CD4+ T cells from blood. The rearrangement links TRBV6-1 to TRBJ2-5; the D gene is possibly TRBD1 (6 bases). The DNA for the CDR3 is TGTGCCAGCATCGAGGACAGAGAAGAGACCCAGTACTTC. Translated, it gives CASIEDREETQYF.